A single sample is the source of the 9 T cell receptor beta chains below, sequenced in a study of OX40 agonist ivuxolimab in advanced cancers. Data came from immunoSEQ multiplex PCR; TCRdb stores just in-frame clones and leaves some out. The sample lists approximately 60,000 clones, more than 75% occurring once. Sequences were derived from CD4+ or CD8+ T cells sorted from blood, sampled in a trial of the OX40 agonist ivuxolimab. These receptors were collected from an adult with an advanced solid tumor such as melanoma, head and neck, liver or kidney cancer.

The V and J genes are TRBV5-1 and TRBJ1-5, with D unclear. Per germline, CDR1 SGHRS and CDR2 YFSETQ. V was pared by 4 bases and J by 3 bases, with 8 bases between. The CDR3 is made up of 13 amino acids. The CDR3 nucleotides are TGCGCCAGCAGCATTAGGGACAATCAGCCCCAGCATTTT. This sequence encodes CASSIRDNQPQHF.

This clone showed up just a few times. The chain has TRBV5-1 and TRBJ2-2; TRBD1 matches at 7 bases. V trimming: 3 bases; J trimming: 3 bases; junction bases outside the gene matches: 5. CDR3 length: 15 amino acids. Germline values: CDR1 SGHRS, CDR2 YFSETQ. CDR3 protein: CASSWGTDYTGELFF. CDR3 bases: TGCGCCAGCAGCTGGGGGACAGACTACACCGGGGAGCTGTTTTTT.

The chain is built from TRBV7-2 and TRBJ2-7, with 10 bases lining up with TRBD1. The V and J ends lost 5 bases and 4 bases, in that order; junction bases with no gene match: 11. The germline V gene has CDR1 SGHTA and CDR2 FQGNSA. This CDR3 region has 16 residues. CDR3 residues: CASSKQTGGVEYEQYF. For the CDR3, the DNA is TGTGCCAGCAGCAAACAGACAGGGGGCGTTGAATACGAGCAGTACTTC.

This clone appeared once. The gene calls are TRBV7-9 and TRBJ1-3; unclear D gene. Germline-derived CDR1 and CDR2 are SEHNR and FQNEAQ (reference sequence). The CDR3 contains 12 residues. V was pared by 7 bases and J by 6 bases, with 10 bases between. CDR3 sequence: CASTRDQNTIYF. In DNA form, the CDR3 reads TGTGCCAGCACCCGGGATCAAAACACCATATATTTT. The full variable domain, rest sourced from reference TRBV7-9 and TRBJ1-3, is DTGVSQNPRHKITKRGQNVTFRCDPISEHNRLYWYRQTLGQGPEFLTYFQNEAQLEKSRLLSDRFSAERPKGSFSTLEIQRTEQGDSAMYLCASTRDQNTIYFGEGSWLTVV.

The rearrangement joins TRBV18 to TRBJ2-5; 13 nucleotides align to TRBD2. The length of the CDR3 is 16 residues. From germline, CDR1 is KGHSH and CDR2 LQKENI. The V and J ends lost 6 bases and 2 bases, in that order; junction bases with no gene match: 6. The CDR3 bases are TGTGCCAGCTCGCCAAAACTAGCGGGGGGGCAAGAGACCCAGTACTTC. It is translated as CASSPKLAGGQETQYF.

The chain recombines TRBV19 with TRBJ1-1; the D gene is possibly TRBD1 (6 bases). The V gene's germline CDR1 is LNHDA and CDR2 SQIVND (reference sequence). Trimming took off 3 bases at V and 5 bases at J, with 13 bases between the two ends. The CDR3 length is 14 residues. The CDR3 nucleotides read TGTGCCAGTAGTATCCGGGAAGGGGGGACTGAAGCTTTCTTT. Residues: CASSIREGGTEAFF.

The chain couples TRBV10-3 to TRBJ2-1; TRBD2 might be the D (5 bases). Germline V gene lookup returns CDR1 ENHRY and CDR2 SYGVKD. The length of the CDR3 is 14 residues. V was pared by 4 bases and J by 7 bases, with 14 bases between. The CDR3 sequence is CAISGGRRLNEQFF. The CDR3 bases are TGTGCCATCAGTGGAGGGCGAAGGCTGAATGAGCAGTTCTTC.

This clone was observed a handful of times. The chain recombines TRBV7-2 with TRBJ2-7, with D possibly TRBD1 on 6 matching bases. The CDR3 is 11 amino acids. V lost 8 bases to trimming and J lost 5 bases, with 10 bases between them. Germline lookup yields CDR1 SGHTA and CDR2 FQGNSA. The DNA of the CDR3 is TGTGCCAGCGCATGGGGGCACGAGCAGTACTTC. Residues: CASAWGHEQYF.

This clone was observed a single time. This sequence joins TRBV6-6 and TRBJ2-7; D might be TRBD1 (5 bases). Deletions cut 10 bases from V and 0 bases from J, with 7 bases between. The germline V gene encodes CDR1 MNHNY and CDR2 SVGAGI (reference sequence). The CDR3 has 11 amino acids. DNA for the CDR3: TGTGCCACTGACAGCTCCTACGAGCAGTACTTC. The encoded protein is CATDSSYEQYF.